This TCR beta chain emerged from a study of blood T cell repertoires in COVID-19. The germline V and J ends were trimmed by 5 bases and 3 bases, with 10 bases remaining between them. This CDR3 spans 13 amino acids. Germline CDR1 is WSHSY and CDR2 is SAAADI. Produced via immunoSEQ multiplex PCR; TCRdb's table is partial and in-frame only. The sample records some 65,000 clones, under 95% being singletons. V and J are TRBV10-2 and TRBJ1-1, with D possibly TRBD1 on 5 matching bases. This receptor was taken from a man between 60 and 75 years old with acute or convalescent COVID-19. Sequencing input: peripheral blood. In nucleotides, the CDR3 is TGCGCCAGCAGTCTTCAGGGTTACACTGAAGCTTTCTTT. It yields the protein CASSLQGYTEAFF.